Listed here are 6 T cell receptor beta chains from one sample, sequenced in a study of T-cell reconstitution after alpha-beta-depleted transplantation in children listed by TCRdb under 2016. Sample treatment or condition, as interpreted from the label and publication: allogeneic hematopoietic cell transplantation with graft depleted of TCRalphabeta T cells and CD19 B cells. The receptor library was made with PCR. The run used an Illumina HiSeq 2500. TCR libraries were prepared with molecular barcoding, using unique molecular identifiers to normalize TCRbeta repertoire quantification. TCRdb reanalyzed the raw reads on its own, using fastp at Q25 for trimming and MiXCR for clone calling, and kept in-frame beta chains. Rows matching on CDR3 protein sequence are summarized as one entry with the most common DNA and genes. Here the sample has 120,000 to 150,000 distinct CDR3 sequences; 8.5% to 10% occur a single time. The leading ten clones occupy roughly 20% of the sample.

The sequencing used PBMCs, mostly from graft donor cells, collected 180 days after TCRalphabeta/CD19-depleted stem cell transplant. All receptors derive from a female patient aged 2-10 years who had a stem cell transplant for congenital amegakaryocytic thrombocytopenia, so the T cells may come from the graft donor.

The chain links TRBV5-1 to TRBJ1-2; the D is unclear. V gave up 3 bases and J gave up 0 bases, with 9 bases separating them. CDR3 length: 14 amino acids. Germline V gives CDR1 SGHRS, CDR2 YFSETQ. The CDR3 DNA reads TGCGCCAGCAGCTCCGGTCAGGCTAACTATGGCTACACCTTC. Translating it yields CASSSGQANYGYTF.

This clonotype has at least ten counts. CDR3 sequence (DNA): TGCGCCAGCAGGGCTGGAGCGTACTCTGGGGCCAACGTCCTGACTTTC. Translating gives CASRAGAYSGANVLTF. The rearrangement joins TRBV4-1 to TRBJ2-6; D call uncertain. Germline V gene lookup returns CDR1 MGHRA and CDR2 YSYEKL. Trimming shortened V by 6 bases and J by 0 bases, and 12 bases separated the two germline ends. The CDR3 is 16 amino acids.

This clonotype was picked up many times. The CDR3 is CASTAWGTASTDTQYF. DNA of the CDR3: TGTGCCAGCACCGCATGGGGGACGGCAAGCACAGATACGCAGTATTTT. The chain uses TRBV12-3 or TRBV12-4 and TRBJ2-3; either TRBD1 or TRBD2 may fit D (5 bases each). The CDR3 covers 16 residues. V was pared by 7 bases and J by 0 bases, with 17 bases between.

This clonotype was detected many times. The chain carries TRBV13 and TRBJ2-3; D uncertain. The germline CDR1 and CDR2 sequences are PRHDT and FYEKMQ (reference sequence). The CDR3 sequence is 15 residues long. The ends were cut back, 2 bases at V and 0 bases at J, with 9 bases in the middle. CDR3 in DNA: TGTGCCAGCAGCTTAACGGATCCTAGCACAGATACGCAGTATTTT. Amino acid sequence: CASSLTDPSTDTQYF.

At least ten counts were recorded for this clonotype. The chain couples TRBV5-1 to TRBJ2-3; TRBD1 agrees at 9 bases. The J segment lost 4 bases and the V segment lost 4 bases, leaving 7 bases of the junction unmatched. CDR1 SGHRS and CDR2 YFSETQ come from the germline V gene. CDR3 size: 15 residues. The CDR3 nucleotides read TGCGCCAGCAGCCAAGGGACAGGGCCAGCAGATACGCAGTATTTT. Protein sequence: CASSQGTGPADTQYF. Based on the CDR3 plus reference TRBV5-1 and TRBJ2-3, the full variable domain is KAGVTQTPRYLIKTRGQQVTLSCSPISGHRSVSWYQQTPGQGLQFLFEYFSETQRNKGNFPGRFSGRQFSNSRSEMNVSTLELGDSALYLCASSQGTGPADTQYFGPGTRLTVL.

For this clonotype: This could be a read error, since a much larger clone is one nucleotide away. The chain combines TRBV3-1 with TRBJ2-2; D gene uncertain. This CDR3 is built from 11 residues. V was cut by 2 bases and J by 6 bases, with 1 base left in between. In germline, CDR1 is LGHDT, CDR2 YNNKEL (reference sequence). Here the CDR3 DNA reads TGTGCCAGCAGCCAACCCGGGGAGCTGTTTTTT. This gives the protein CASSQPGELFF.